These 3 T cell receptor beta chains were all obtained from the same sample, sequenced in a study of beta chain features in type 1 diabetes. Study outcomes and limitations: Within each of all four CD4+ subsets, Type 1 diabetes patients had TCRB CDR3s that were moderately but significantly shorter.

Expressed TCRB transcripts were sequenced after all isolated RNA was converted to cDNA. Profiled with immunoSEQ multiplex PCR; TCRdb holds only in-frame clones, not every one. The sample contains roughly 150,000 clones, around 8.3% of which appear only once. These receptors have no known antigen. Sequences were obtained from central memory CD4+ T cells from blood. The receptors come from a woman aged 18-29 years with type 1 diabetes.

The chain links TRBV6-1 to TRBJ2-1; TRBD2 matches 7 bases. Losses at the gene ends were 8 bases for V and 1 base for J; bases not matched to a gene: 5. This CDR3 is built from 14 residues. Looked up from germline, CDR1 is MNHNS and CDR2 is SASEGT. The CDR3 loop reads CASPRAGSYNEQFF. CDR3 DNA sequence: TGTGCCAGCCCGAGAGCGGGATCCTACAATGAGCAGTTCTTC.

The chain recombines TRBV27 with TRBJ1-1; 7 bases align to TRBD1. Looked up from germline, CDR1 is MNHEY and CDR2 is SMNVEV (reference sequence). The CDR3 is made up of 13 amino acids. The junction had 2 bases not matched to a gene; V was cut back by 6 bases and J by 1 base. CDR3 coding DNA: TGTGCCAGCAGGTGGGACAGGAACACTGAAGCTTTCTTT. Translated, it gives CASRWDRNTEAFF.

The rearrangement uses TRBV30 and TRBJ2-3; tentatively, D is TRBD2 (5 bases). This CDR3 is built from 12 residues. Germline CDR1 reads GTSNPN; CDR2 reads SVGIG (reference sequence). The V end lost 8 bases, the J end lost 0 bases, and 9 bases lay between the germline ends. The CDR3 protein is CARSVSTDTQYF. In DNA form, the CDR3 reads TGTGCCCGTAGCGTAAGCACAGATACGCAGTATTTT.